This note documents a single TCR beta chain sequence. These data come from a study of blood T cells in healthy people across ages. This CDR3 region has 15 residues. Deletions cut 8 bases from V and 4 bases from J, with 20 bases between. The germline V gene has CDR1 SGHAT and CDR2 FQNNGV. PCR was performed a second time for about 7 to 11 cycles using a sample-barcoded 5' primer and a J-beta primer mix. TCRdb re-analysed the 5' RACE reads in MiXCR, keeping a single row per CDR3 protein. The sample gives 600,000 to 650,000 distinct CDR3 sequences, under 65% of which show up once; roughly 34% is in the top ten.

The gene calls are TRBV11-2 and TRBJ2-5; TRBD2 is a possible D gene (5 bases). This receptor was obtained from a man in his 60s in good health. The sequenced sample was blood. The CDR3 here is CASGLNRPAGETQYF. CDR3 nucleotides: TGTGCCAGCGGGCTAAATCGGCCGGCGGGAGAGACCCAGTACTTC.